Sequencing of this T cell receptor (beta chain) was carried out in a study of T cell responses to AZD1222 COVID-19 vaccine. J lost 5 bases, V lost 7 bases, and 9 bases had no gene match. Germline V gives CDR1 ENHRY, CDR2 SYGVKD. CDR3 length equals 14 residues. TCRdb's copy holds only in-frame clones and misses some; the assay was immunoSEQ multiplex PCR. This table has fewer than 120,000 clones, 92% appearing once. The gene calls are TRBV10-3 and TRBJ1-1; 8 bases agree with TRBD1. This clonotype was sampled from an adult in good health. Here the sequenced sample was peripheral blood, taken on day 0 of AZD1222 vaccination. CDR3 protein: CAINSGQGGTEAFF. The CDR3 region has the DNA TGTGCCATCAATTCCGGACAGGGCGGGACTGAAGCTTTCTTT.